Below, 2 T cell receptor beta chains from the same sample are listed, as sequenced in a study of T cell changes during pregnancy in multiple sclerosis. The protocol was immunoSEQ multiplex PCR, while the TCRdb copy is restricted to in-frame clones and leaves out a portion. Altogether tens of thousands of clones are present, 91% being singletons, with the ten largest covering 2% to 2.5%. This sample comprised peripheral blood, obtained in the third trimester of pregnancy. These TCRs come from a female donor in good health, enrolled as a control in a pregnancy study.

The chain joins TRBV12-5 to TRBJ2-7; TRBD1 matches at 7 bases. V lost 5 bases, J lost 2 bases, and 3 bases stayed unmatched. CDR1 is LGHNT, CDR2 FRNRAP, per germline. This CDR3 is 13 amino acids long. The chain's CDR3 is CASGLGTAYEQYF. The CDR3 DNA reads as TGTGCTAGTGGTCTCGGGACAGCCTACGAGCAGTACTTC.

The rearrangement uses TRBV2 and TRBJ2-2; a possible D gene is TRBD2 (7 bases). The germline CDR1 and CDR2 sequences are SNHLY and FYNNEI. Trimming left V 7 bases short and J 6 bases short, with 12 bases between. The CDR3 runs 13 residues. The CDR3 sequence: CASTGRGAGELFF. The CDR3 nucleotides are TGTGCCAGCACAGGGAGGGGGGCCGGGGAGCTGTTTTTT.